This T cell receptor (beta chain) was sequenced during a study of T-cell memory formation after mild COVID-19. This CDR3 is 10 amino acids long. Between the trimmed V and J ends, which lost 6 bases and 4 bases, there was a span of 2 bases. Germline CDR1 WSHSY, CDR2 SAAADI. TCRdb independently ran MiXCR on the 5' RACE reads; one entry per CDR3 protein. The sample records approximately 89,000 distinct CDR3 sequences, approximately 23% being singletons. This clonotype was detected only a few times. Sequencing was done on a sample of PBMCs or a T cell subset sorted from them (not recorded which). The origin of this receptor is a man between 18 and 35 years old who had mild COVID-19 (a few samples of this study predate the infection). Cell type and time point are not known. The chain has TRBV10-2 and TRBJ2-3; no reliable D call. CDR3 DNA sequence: TGCGCCAGCAGGTCAGATACGCAGTATTTT. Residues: CASRSDTQYF.